The clone carrying this T cell receptor (beta chain) was recorded a few times. The antigen is not known. Reverse transcribing all isolated RNA meant expressed TCRB transcripts were sequenced. The assay was immunoSEQ multiplex PCR, and TCRdb's table has in-frame clones only and misses some. The repertoire holds around 300,000 clones, with roughly 8% as singletons. This sample stems from a study of beta chain features in type 1 diabetes. The V gene's germline CDR1 is LGHNA and CDR2 YSLEER. The CDR3 is 17 amino acids. V lost 4 bases and J 0 bases, leaving 16 bases between the germline ends. Study conclusions and caveats: Moderately but significantly shorter TCRB CDR3s were found in Type 1 diabetes patients in all four CD4+ subsets. In the patient group, naive, central memory and Treg TCRB repertoires seemed more alike than in the healthy donor group.

Input material: central memory CD4+ T cells from blood. The sequence derives from a woman younger than 30 in good health. The J gene is TRBJ1-3, the V gene TRBV4-3; D is uncertain. CDR3 protein: CASSRYFARDSGNTIYF. As DNA, the CDR3 is TGCGCCAGCAGCCGCTATTTTGCCCGCGACTCTGGAAACACCATATATTTT.